These 8 T cell receptor beta chains were sequenced from one sample in a study of T-cell memory formation after mild COVID-19. TCRdb recomputed calls from the 5' RACE reads with MiXCR, one row per CDR3 protein. The data show 150,000 to 200,000 distinct CDR3 sequences, approximately 10% seen once. Specimen: PBMCs or a T cell subset sorted from them (not recorded which). The receptors stem from a man younger than 35 who had mild COVID-19 (a few samples of this study predate the infection). Cell type and time point are not known.

The chain links TRBV4-1 to TRBJ2-2, with 13 positions matching TRBD2. Germline-derived CDR1 and CDR2 are MGHRA and YSYEKL. CDR3 length: 19 amino acids. The ends lost 4 bases at V and 0 bases at J; junction bases unmatched: 8. CDR3 DNA sequence: TGCGCCAGCAGCCTCAGGACTAGCGGGGGTGGCGCGAACACCGGGGAGCTGTTTTTT. Translating it yields CASSLRTSGGGANTGELFF.

The V and J genes are TRBV5-1 and TRBJ1-3, with D perhaps matching TRBD1 (5 bases). The V end was cut by 1 base, the J end by 1 base, with 6 bases between. Looked up from germline, CDR1 is SGHRS and CDR2 is YFSETQ. The CDR3 extends over 14 amino acids. This CDR3 reads CASSLTGSGNTIYF. The CDR3 coding sequence is TGCGCCAGCAGCTTGACAGGTTCTGGAAACACCATATATTTT. The full variable domain, completed using reference TRBV5-1 and TRBJ1-3, is KAGVTQTPRYLIKTRGQQVTLSCSPISGHRSVSWYQQTPGQGLQFLFEYFSETQRNKGNFPGRFSGRQFSNSRSEMNVSTLELGDSALYLCASSLTGSGNTIYFGEGSWLTVV.

CDR3 DNA sequence: TGTGCCAGCAGTTTTTTGGGGGCTGAGGGCTACACCTTC. Translation: CASSFLGAEGYTF. The rearrangement links TRBV12-3 or TRBV12-4 to TRBJ1-2; tentatively, D is TRBD1 (6 bases). This CDR3 spans 13 amino acids. V was clipped by 3 bases and J by 8 bases, with 13 bases between them.

This clonotype was recorded at least ten times. The rearrangement joins TRBV5-1 to TRBJ2-5, with TRBD1 matching over 10 bases. Germline assignment: CDR1 SGHRS and CDR2 YFSETQ. The V segment lost 1 base and the J segment 4 bases; nucleotides outside the gene matches: 4. This CDR3 has 15 amino acids. The CDR3 DNA reads as TGCGCCAGCAGCTTGAGAGACAGGGGGCGAGAGACCCAGTACTTC. It codes for CASSLRDRGRETQYF. Together with reference TRBV5-1 and TRBJ2-5, the CDR3 gives the full variable domain: KAGVTQTPRYLIKTRGQQVTLSCSPISGHRSVSWYQQTPGQGLQFLFEYFSETQRNKGNFPGRFSGRQFSNSRSEMNVSTLELGDSALYLCASSLRDRGRETQYFGPGTRLLVL.

This chain joins TRBV16 and TRBJ1-4; a possible D gene is TRBD1 (6 bases). V lost 5 bases to trimming and J lost 7 bases, with 20 bases between them. Germline values: CDR1 KGHSY, CDR2 FQNENV. This CDR3 has 16 residues. The CDR3 here is CASSLTSRGNGEKLFF. DNA for the CDR3: TGTGCCAGCAGCTTGACTTCCAGGGGAAATGGTGAAAAACTGTTTTTT.

This clonotype was seen a handful of times. The genes are TRBV5-1 and TRBJ2-5; D gene ambiguous. V lost 2 bases to trimming and J lost 4 bases, with 15 bases between them. The germline CDR1 and CDR2 sequences are SGHRS and YFSETQ. The CDR3 covers 15 residues. For the CDR3, the DNA is TGCGCCAGCAGCTTTGGTCAGGCCGTCCCAGAGACCCAGTACTTC. Encoded protein: CASSFGQAVPETQYF.

This clonotype was detected only a few times. This chain uses TRBV6-5 with TRBJ2-2; D is ambiguous. Trimming removed 7 bases at V and 2 bases at J, with 14 bases between. The CDR3 spans 15 residues. Germline assignment: CDR1 MNHEY and CDR2 SVGAGI. CDR3 in amino acids: CASTKGQPNTGELFF. For the CDR3, the DNA is TGTGCCAGCACTAAAGGGCAGCCCAACACCGGGGAGCTGTTTTTT.

The chain joins TRBV2 to TRBJ2-5; possibly TRBD1 or TRBD2 for D (6 bases each). CDR3 size: 16 residues. The V gene's germline CDR1 is SNHLY and CDR2 FYNNEI. V lost 2 bases to trimming and J lost 5 bases, with 18 bases between them. Here the CDR3 reads CASSEIPGGAGETQYF. CDR3 sequence (DNA): TGTGCCAGCAGTGAAATCCCCGGGGGCGCAGGGGAGACCCAGTACTTC. Using reference TRBV2 and TRBJ2-5 for the parts outside the CDR3, the full variable domain is EPEVTQTPSHQVTQMGQEVILRCVPISNHLYFYWYRQILGQKVEFLVSFYNNEISEKSEIFDDQFSVERPDGSNFTLKIRSTKLEDSAMYFCASSEIPGGAGETQYFGPGTRLLVL.